Here is one T cell receptor (beta chain) with its context. The sample comes from a study of cytomegalovirus exposure and HLA in healthy donors. The PCR had 60 Vbeta and 13 Jbeta primers. TCRdb keeps only in-frame clones here, not all; method: immunoSEQ multiplex PCR. This table has about 190,000 clones, around 83% appearing once. Sequencing used PBMCs. The sequence derives from a woman aged 18-35 years in good health and CMV-seronegative.

CDR3 residues: CASSPPGQGTYEQYF. The CDR3 DNA is TGTGCCAGCAGTCCACCGGGACAGGGGACCTACGAGCAGTACTTC. The gene calls are TRBV28 and TRBJ2-7; 10 nucleotides agree with TRBD1. The CDR3 has 15 amino acids. Trimming removed 5 bases from V and 2 bases from J; junction bases left unmatched: 6. Germline V gene sequence: CDR1 MDHEN, CDR2 SYDVKM.